Following are 6 T cell receptor beta chains from one sample sequenced in a study of shared clonotypes between healthy human individuals. Here immunoSEQ multiplex PCR was the method, and the copy in TCRdb shows in-frame clones only, minus some. The data show about 980,000 clones, approximately 80% seen once. Specimen: memory CD4+ T cells sorted from blood. Regarding subset: CD45RA-negative fraction. All receptors come from a man in his late teens or twenties in good health.

This chain links TRBV4-2 with TRBJ2-7, with TRBD2 as a possible D gene (6 bases). Trimming shortened V by 7 bases and J by 3 bases, and 7 bases separated the two germline ends. This CDR3 is built from 11 residues. Germline V gene sequence: CDR1 LGHNA, CDR2 YNFKEQ. The CDR3 DNA reads TGTGCCAGCACCGGGGGCTACGAGCAGTACTTC. Translated, it gives CASTGGYEQYF.

This clone was detected once. The rearrangement uses TRBV5-1 and TRBJ1-6; D is unresolved. Trimming stripped 1 base from V and 5 bases from J, with 10 bases between. The CDR3 consists of 15 residues. In germline, CDR1 is SGHRS, CDR2 YFSETQ. CDR3 in amino acids: CASSLMAGDNSPLHF. DNA of the CDR3: TGCGCCAGCAGCTTGATGGCAGGAGATAATTCACCCCTCCACTTT.

The CDR3 spells CASSLDGVRDRGPDGYTF. In DNA form, the CDR3 reads TGTGCCAGCAGCTTAGATGGTGTCAGAGACAGGGGGCCAGATGGCTACACCTTC. This sequence joins TRBV11-2 and TRBJ1-2; 10 positions agree with TRBD1. Germline CDR1 SGHAT, CDR2 FQNNGV. This CDR3 is built from 18 residues. J gave up 6 bases and V 0 bases, and 13 bases lay outside the gene matches. The full variable domain, in which reference TRBV11-2 and TRBJ1-2 provide the parts outside the CDR3, is EAGVAQSPRYKIIEKRQSVAFWCNPISGHATLYWYQQILGQGPKLLIQFQNNGVVDDSQLPKDRFSAERLKGVDSTLKIQPAKLEDSAVYLCASSLDGVRDRGPDGYTFGSGTRLTVV.

V and J are TRBV20-1 and TRBJ1-1; unclear D gene. The CDR3 spans 10 residues. Germline V gives CDR1 DFQATT, CDR2 SNEGSKA (reference sequence). The CDR3 region has the DNA TGCACCCCCGCGGGCACTGAAGCTTTCTTT. It yields the protein CTPAGTEAFF.

This chain connects TRBV5-1 to TRBJ2-5; D call uncertain. CDR1 is SGHRS, CDR2 YFSETQ, per germline. The CDR3 is 13 amino acids. Between the trimmed V and J ends, which lost 4 bases and 2 bases, there was a span of 9 bases. CDR3 region: CASSEVFQETQYF. In DNA, the CDR3 is TGCGCCAGCAGCGAAGTATTTCAAGAGACCCAGTACTTC.

This clone was detected a few times. Other DNA sequences within the sample encode an identical CDR3. J is TRBJ2-2 and V is TRBV30; no reliable D call. The CDR3 is 11 residues long. V was shortened by 0 bases and J by 8 bases, with 4 bases between the two germline ends. The germline gives CDR1 GTSNPN, CDR2 SVGIG (reference sequence). The CDR3 spells CAWSVPGELFF. In DNA form, the CDR3 reads TGTGCCTGGAGTGTACCTGGGGAGCTGTTTTTT.